Shown below are 20 T cell receptor beta chains from a single sample sequenced in a study of Graves' ophthalmopathy and Graves' hyperthyroidism. Investigators amplified TCR beta CDR3 regions from RNA transcripts. RT-PCR in the first round used HTBI primers; a second-round multiplex PCR followed. TCRdb fed the multiplex PCR reads into MiXCR, producing one record per CDR3 protein. The sample contains about 620,000 distinct CDR3 sequences, 22% of which appear only once. Material for sequencing was peripheral blood. The origin of the receptors is a woman aged 18-30 years with stable Graves' hyperthyroidism. Some clones in this sample may be carry-over from other donors' samples.

This clonotype occurred many times. The chain employs TRBV2 and TRBJ1-1; maybe TRBD1 (5 bases). V shed 6 bases and J shed 6 bases, with 17 bases lying between them. This CDR3 comprises 14 residues. Germline V CDR1 and CDR2: SNHLY, FYNNEI. CDR3 sequence: CASRSRAVGAEAFF. The CDR3, as DNA: TGTGCCAGCAGGTCGAGGGCGGTAGGGGCTGAAGCTTTCTTT. The full variable domain, completed using reference TRBV2 and TRBJ1-1, is EPEVTQTPSHQVTQMGQEVILRCVPISNHLYFYWYRQILGQKVEFLVSFYNNEISEKSEIFDDQFSVERPDGSNFTLKIRSTKLEDSAMYFCASRSRAVGAEAFFGQGTRLTVV.

This clonotype was picked up many times. The V and J genes are TRBV6-1 and TRBJ1-5; maybe TRBD1 (5 bases). Per the germline V gene, CDR1 is MNHNS and CDR2 is SASEGT. CDR3 size: 13 residues. Trimming pared 4 bases from V and 7 bases from J, leaving 11 bases between. CDR3 in DNA: TGTGCCAGCAGTGCAGGGCTGGGACAGCCCCAGCATTTT. Amino acid sequence: CASSAGLGQPQHF.

This clonotype was found a few times. The chain carries TRBV29-1 and TRBJ2-7; D perhaps matches TRBD1 (7 bases). The CDR3 is 12 amino acids. CDR1 and CDR2 from the germline V gene are SQVTM and ANQGSEA. V lost 7 bases, J lost 7 bases, and 17 bases lay in between. CDR3 sequence: CSGRDSSQEQYF. The CDR3 DNA sequence: TGCAGCGGGAGGGACAGCTCTCAAGAGCAGTACTTC.

This clonotype was seen only once. Given a much more abundant clone one base away, this may be a read error. V usage is TRBV19 and J usage is TRBJ2-2, with a tentative D call TRBD2 (5 bases). This CDR3 spans 14 amino acids. Germline CDR1 is LNHDA and CDR2 is SQIVND (reference sequence). The CDR3 spells CSSSQAGNTGELFF. The DNA of the CDR3 is TGTTCCAGTTCTCAGGCGGGGAACACCGGGGAGCTGTTTTTT.

The V call is TRBV18, the J call TRBJ1-2, with D maybe TRBD1 (6 bases). Trimming removed 5 bases from V and 6 bases from J, with 16 bases in between. Looked up from germline, CDR1 is KGHSH and CDR2 is LQKENI. The CDR3 sequence is 14 residues long. The CDR3 protein is CASSATGAADGYTF. The CDR3 DNA follows: TGTGCCAGCTCAGCGACGGGGGCGGCAGATGGCTACACCTTC.

This clonotype was seen only a few times. The J gene is TRBJ2-5, the V gene TRBV29-1; 8 bases are shared with TRBD1. Looked up from germline, CDR1 is SQVTM and CDR2 is ANQGSEA. V lost 7 bases to trimming and J lost 3 bases; unmatched junction nucleotides: 4. The CDR3 runs 12 residues. The CDR3 DNA sequence: TGCAGCGGGATGACAGGGGAAGAGACCCAGTACTTC. The encoded protein is CSGMTGEETQYF. The variable domain in full, completed from reference TRBV29-1 and TRBJ2-5, reads SAVISQKPSRDICQRGTSLTIQCQVDSQVTMMFWYRQQPGQSLTLIATANQGSEATYESGFVIDKFPISRPNLTFSTLTVSNMSPEDSSIYLCSGMTGEETQYFGPGTRLLVL.

This clonotype was seen many times. The gene calls are TRBV19 and TRBJ1-5; a weak D match, TRBD1 (5 bases). Per the germline V gene, CDR1 is LNHDA and CDR2 is SQIVND (reference sequence). The CDR3 covers 15 residues. The V end lost 0 bases, the J end lost 2 bases, and 8 bases lay between the germline ends. The CDR3 loop is CASSIDRGGNQPQHF. DNA for the CDR3: TGTGCCAGTAGTATAGATAGAGGGGGCAATCAGCCCCAGCATTTT.

This clonotype has at least ten counts. V usage is TRBV9 and J usage is TRBJ2-5; TRBD2 is a possible D gene (6 bases). The length of the CDR3 is 14 residues. Per germline, CDR1 SGDLS and CDR2 YYNGEE. Trimming shortened V by 3 bases and J by 5 bases, and 14 bases separated the two germline ends. CDR3: CASSADTSLETQYF. CDR3 in DNA: TGTGCCAGCAGCGCCGATACTAGCTTGGAGACCCAGTACTTC.

In its sample, this clonotype was seen many times. The chain combines TRBV7-8 with TRBJ2-6, with 10 bases identical to TRBD1. The CDR3 extends over 18 amino acids. V lost 1 base and J lost 3; bases outside the gene matches: 6. Germline V gives CDR1 SGHVS, CDR2 FQNEAQ. CDR3 region: CASSLGSTGGGGANVLTF. CDR3 bases: TGTGCCAGCAGCTTAGGTTCGACAGGGGGCGGTGGGGCCAACGTCCTGACTTTC.

This clonotype was found a few times. V gene TRBV19 combines with J gene TRBJ2-4, with D possibly TRBD1 on 6 matching bases. V was clipped by 10 bases and J by 6 bases, with 13 bases between them. CDR3 length equals 12 residues. Looked up from germline, CDR1 is LNHDA and CDR2 is SQIVND (reference sequence). The CDR3, as DNA: TGTGCCACCTTCGCGGACAGAAACATTCAGTACTTC. It encodes CATFADRNIQYF.

This clonotype was seen just once. This chain links TRBV4-2 with TRBJ2-5, with 8 bases lining up with TRBD1. This CDR3 is 16 amino acids long. CDR1 is LGHNA and CDR2 is YNFKEQ in the germline V gene. Trimming cost V 0 bases and J 5 bases; bases outside gene matches: 8. CDR3 nucleotide sequence: TGTGCCAGCAGCCAAGATTGGGCAGGGGGCTTGGAGACCCAGTACTTC. Its protein product is CASSQDWAGGLETQYF.

Details on this clonotype: A read error is possible here, since a much larger clone lies one base away. The chain joins TRBV7-8 to TRBJ1-2, with no clear D. V was cut by 10 bases and J by 6 bases, with 21 bases left in between. The CDR3 is 14 amino acids. Germline V gives CDR1 SGHVS, CDR2 FQNEAQ. The CDR3 DNA is TGTGCCACCACCCCCCGGGAAACGAACCATGGCTACACCTTC. This gives the protein CATTPRETNHGYTF.

This clonotype was seen at least ten times. The chain employs TRBV30 and TRBJ1-3, with 10 bases matching TRBD1. The V gene's germline CDR1 is GTSNPN and CDR2 SVGIG (reference sequence). This CDR3 is 15 amino acids long. The V segment lost 3 bases and the J segment 2 bases; nucleotides outside the gene matches: 4. CDR3 nucleotide sequence: TGTGCCTGGAGCCAGGGACAGGGGCCTGGAAACACCATATATTTT. It is translated as CAWSQGQGPGNTIYF.

This clonotype was counted many times. This sequence joins TRBV2 and TRBJ2-5; 9 nucleotides line up with TRBD2. The CDR3 has 14 residues. V shed 8 bases and J 1 base; nucleotides not matched to a gene: 5. The V gene's germline CDR1 is SNHLY and CDR2 FYNNEI. The CDR3 nucleotides are TGTGCCAGCGGTAGCGGGGGCATCCAAGAGACCCAGTACTTC. This codes for CASGSGGIQETQYF.

Only a few counts were recorded for this clonotype. Here the CDR3 reads CASSLAQGIYTF. Written as DNA, the CDR3 is TGTGCCAGCAGTTTAGCGCAGGGGATCTACACCTTC. The V call is TRBV12-3 or TRBV12-4, the J call TRBJ1-2, with TRBD1 as a possible D gene (6 bases). The V end lost 0 bases, the J end lost 10 bases, and 9 bases lay between the germline ends. The CDR3 is 12 amino acids.

This clonotype was observed a few times. The chain links TRBV19 to TRBJ1-2; 7 bases line up with TRBD1. Per the germline V gene, CDR1 is LNHDA and CDR2 is SQIVND (reference sequence). This CDR3 has 13 residues. Unmatched junction bases numbered 2, after V lost 7 bases and J lost 0 bases. CDR3 protein: CASIDRANYGYTF. CDR3 sequence (DNA): TGTGCCAGTATCGACAGGGCTAACTATGGCTACACCTTC.

This chain links TRBV6-1 with TRBJ2-5; D is undetermined. V shed 3 bases and J shed 3 bases, with 17 bases lying between them. In germline, CDR1 is MNHNS, CDR2 SASEGT. The CDR3 spans 16 residues. In nucleotides, the CDR3 is TGTGCCAGCAGTGACGTCTTACGGACGGTAGAAGAGACCCAGTACTTC. This sequence encodes CASSDVLRTVEETQYF.

This clonotype was seen many times. The chain links TRBV5-4 to TRBJ2-5; D perhaps matches TRBD1 (6 bases). The germline CDR1 and CDR2 sequences are SGHNT and YYREEE (reference sequence). This CDR3 spans 16 amino acids. V lost 2 bases and J 4 bases, leaving 18 bases between the germline ends. CDR3 amino acids: CASSFPKQGRAETQYF. The CDR3 DNA is TGTGCCAGCAGCTTCCCCAAACAGGGAAGGGCAGAGACCCAGTACTTC.

This clonotype was counted ten times or more. The rearrangement links TRBV10-3 to TRBJ1-1; 11 bases agree with TRBD1. This CDR3 has 14 amino acids. Germline V lookup: CDR1 ENHRY, CDR2 SYGVKD. J was trimmed by 8 bases and V by 6 bases; bases with no gene match: 8. The CDR3 loop reads CAISRTGGYLEAFF. The CDR3 DNA is TGTGCCATCAGCCGGACAGGGGGCTACCTCGAAGCTTTCTTT.

This clonotype has a count of ten or more. This chain links TRBV10-3 with TRBJ1-1; a possible D gene is TRBD1 (5 bases). V lost 2 bases and J 7 bases, leaving 11 bases between the germline ends. CDR1 is ENHRY, CDR2 SYGVKD, per germline. The CDR3 has 13 amino acids. The CDR3 DNA sequence: TGTGCCATCAGTGAGGGCCAGGGAGGTGAAGCTTTCTTT. This sequence encodes CAISEGQGGEAFF.